These 12 T cell receptor beta chains were sequenced from one sample in a study of blood T cells in healthy people across ages. PCR was performed a second time for about 7 to 12 cycles using a sample-barcoded 5' primer and a J-beta primer mix. TCRdb passed the 5' RACE reads through MiXCR, listing each CDR3 protein once. The table has approximately 1.5 million distinct CDR3 sequences, roughly a third seen once. Input material: blood. These receptors came from a woman younger than 45 in good health.

This clonotype was detected a few times. The chain is built from TRBV9 and TRBJ2-1, with TRBD2 identical over 10 bases. The CDR3 is 16 amino acids. V lost 0 bases and J lost 8; bases outside the gene matches: 8. Germline-derived CDR1 and CDR2 are SGDLS and YYNGEE. CDR3 loop: CASSVGISGGADEQFF. In DNA form, the CDR3 reads TGTGCCAGCAGCGTAGGTATAAGCGGGGGGGCGGATGAGCAGTTCTTC.

This clonotype was detected only a few times. The chain uses TRBV5-1 and TRBJ1-1, with D tentatively TRBD1 (6 bases). This CDR3 contains 13 residues. CDR1 SGHRS and CDR2 YFSETQ come from the germline V gene. Trimming left V 7 bases short and J 0 bases short, with 10 bases between. The CDR3 region is CASHGGMNTEAFF. The DNA for the CDR3 is TGCGCCAGCCATGGGGGCATGAACACTGAAGCTTTCTTT.

This clonotype turned up a few times. This sequence joins TRBV6-4 and TRBJ1-2; D unclear. Trimming pared 10 bases from V and 0 bases from J, leaving 6 bases between. The CDR3 is made up of 11 amino acids. The germline V gene has CDR1 MRHNA and CDR2 SNTAGT. The CDR3 DNA follows: TGTGCCACCCTCTCTAACTATGGCTACACCTTC. This gives the protein CATLSNYGYTF.

The V gene is TRBV20-1, the J gene TRBJ2-1; 10 bases align to TRBD2. This CDR3 has 15 amino acids. CDR1 DFQATT and CDR2 SNEGSKA come from the germline V gene (reference sequence). V was clipped by 6 bases and J by 3 bases; unmatched bases: 8. CDR3 in amino acids: CSANPGTSDYNEQFF. CDR3 DNA sequence: TGCAGTGCAAACCCCGGGACTAGCGACTACAATGAGCAGTTCTTC.

About this clonotype itself: A read error is possible here, since a much larger clone lies one base away. This chain links TRBV4-1 with TRBJ2-1; TRBD2 is a possible D gene (6 bases). V was pared by 0 bases and J by 2 bases, with 14 bases between. Germline CDR1 MGHRA, CDR2 YSYEKL. The CDR3 has 17 amino acids. In DNA, the CDR3 is TGCGCCAGCAGCCAAGATCTTTGGGGGGAGGCCTACAATGAGCAGTTCTTC. Its protein is CASSQDLWGEAYNEQFF.

The chain joins TRBV28 to TRBJ1-1; 10 bases map to TRBD1. CDR1 is MDHEN, CDR2 SYDVKM, per germline. Germline trimming cut 10 bases from V and 11 bases from J; bases unmatched to any gene: 10. CDR3 size: 12 residues. The CDR3 spells CATSRDRGYAFF. CDR3 in DNA: TGTGCCACCTCCCGGGACAGGGGCTATGCTTTCTTT.

The DNA for the CDR3 is TGTGCCAGCAGTACACAGGGGCCATCTTACACGAGCAATCAGCCCCAGCATTTT. Encoded protein: CASSTQGPSYTSNQPQHF. The genes are TRBV6-4 and TRBJ1-5; 7 bases match TRBD1. The V and J ends lost 5 bases and 1 base, in that order; junction bases with no gene match: 14. The CDR3 covers 18 residues. CDR1 and CDR2 (germline): MRHNA, SNTAGT.

This chain links TRBV3-1 with TRBJ2-5, with D possibly TRBD2 on 6 matching bases. Looked up from germline, CDR1 is LGHDT and CDR2 is YNNKEL (reference sequence). V was cut by 1 base and J by 7 bases, with 16 bases left in between. The CDR3 runs to 15 residues. The DNA for the CDR3 is TGTGCCAGCAGCCAAGGCACAATCCCCGGGGGGACCCAGTACTTC. Translating it yields CASSQGTIPGGTQYF.

CDR3 in DNA: TGTGCCAGCAGCCCAGGGAGGAGCGGGGAGCTGTTTTTT. Translating it yields CASSPGRSGELFF. The chain combines TRBV7-3 with TRBJ2-2, with TRBD2 as a possible D gene (6 bases). Trimming removed 5 bases from V and 7 bases from J, with 11 bases in between. The CDR3 is made up of 13 amino acids. The germline V gene has CDR1 SGHTA and CDR2 FQGTGA. The full variable domain, its missing parts supplied by reference TRBV7-3 and TRBJ2-2, is GAGVSQTPSNKVTEKGKYVELRCDPISGHTALYWYRQSLGQGPEFLIYFQGTGAADDSGLPNDRFFAVRPEGSVSTLKIQRTERGDSAVYLCASSPGRSGELFFGEGSRLTVL.

The CDR3 here is CASSATGQVYAGELFF. The CDR3 nucleotides are TGTGCCAGCAGCGCTACCGGACAGGTGTATGCCGGGGAGCTGTTTTTT. The V and J genes are TRBV11-1 and TRBJ2-2, with 7 bases that match TRBD1. Germline values: CDR1 SGHAT, CDR2 FQDESV (reference sequence). V shed 5 bases and J 6 bases; nucleotides not matched to a gene: 12. The CDR3 totals 16 residues.

The J gene is TRBJ1-6, the V gene TRBV3-1, with D uncertain. The CDR3 runs 17 residues. V gave up 0 bases and J gave up 0 bases, with 9 bases separating them. CDR1 and CDR2 (germline): LGHDT, YNNKEL (reference sequence). CDR3 DNA: TGTGCCAGCAGCCAAGAGAAAAGTAGCTCCTATAATTCACCCCTCCACTTT. It yields the protein CASSQEKSSSYNSPLHF.

The table lists this clonotype with a count of one. The V gene is TRBV6-1, the J gene TRBJ2-5; 9 bases map to TRBD2. This CDR3 comprises 19 residues. CDR1 is MNHNS, CDR2 SASEGT, per germline. Germline trimming cut 6 bases from V and 2 bases from J; bases unmatched to any gene: 19. The CDR3, as DNA: TGTGCCAGCAGCCAAGGCGATTCCGGGACTAGCAGGGATCAAGAGACCCAGTACTTC. Its protein product is CASSQGDSGTSRDQETQYF.